The clone carrying this T cell receptor beta chain was observed at least ten times. Stable Graves' hyperthyroidism denoted no ophthalmopathy progression over 18 months. Germline loops: CDR1 SGHTA, CDR2 FQGNSA. The CDR3 length is 16 residues. V was pared by 5 bases and J by 4 bases, with 12 bases of the junction left unmatched. RNA transcripts served as the template for amplifying TCR beta CDR3 regions. Using the HTBI primer set, a first-round RT-PCR was run on the TCR CDR3. Each CDR3 protein gets one entry after TCRdb re-called the multiplex PCR reads with MiXCR. The sample shows over 150,000 distinct CDR3 sequences, around a sixth of them seen only once. These data come from a study of T cells in Graves' hyperthyroidism and ophthalmopathy.

Sequenced material: blood. The rearrangement links TRBV7-2 to TRBJ2-7, with 9 bases fitting TRBD2. This clonotype was sampled from a woman in her forties or fifties with Graves' hyperthyroidism. CDR3 in amino acids: CASSKERSGRFYEQYF. DNA for the CDR3: TGTGCCAGCAGCAAGGAGCGGAGCGGGAGGTTTTACGAGCAGTACTTC. Full variable domain (missing parts from reference TRBV7-2 and TRBJ2-7): GAGVSQSPSNKVTEKGKDVELRCDPISGHTALYWYRQSLGQGLEFLIYFQGNSAPDKSGLPSDRFSAERTGGSVSTLTIQRTQQEDSAVYLCASSKERSGRFYEQYFGPGTRLTVT.